These T cell receptor beta chains were read from a single sample in a study of regulatory T cells in long-lasting Graves disease. A single record per CDR3 protein comes from TCRdb applying MiXCR to the multiplex PCR reads. The data contain 400,000 to 500,000 distinct CDR3 sequences, 20% to 25% of them singletons. This specimen was peripheral blood mononuclear cells (PBMCs), taken when the disease was refractory, from a patient treated with antithyroid drugs. The source is a female donor with Graves disease. CDR3s include the opening cysteine and the closing phenylalanine or tryptophan. Each record gives: V gene, J gene, CDR3 protein.

v_gene: TRBV19
j_gene: TRBJ2-7
CDR3aa: CASSRGQGGSYEQYF

v_gene: TRBV27
j_gene: TRBJ1-2
CDR3aa: CASSLDGGLGYGYTF

v_gene: TRBV11-2
j_gene: TRBJ1-2
CDR3aa: CASSSYRGPSEGYTF

v_gene: TRBV12-3/TRBV12-4
j_gene: TRBJ1-1
CDR3aa: CASRTRQEMNTEAFF

v_gene: TRBV30
j_gene: TRBJ1-5
CDR3aa: CAWSRGAHQPQHF

v_gene: TRBV24-1
j_gene: TRBJ2-3
CDR3aa: CATSELRDLTDTQYF

v_gene: TRBV19
j_gene: TRBJ1-1
CDR3aa: CASSSISQGAEGAFF

v_gene: TRBV7-2
j_gene: TRBJ1-1
CDR3aa: CASSLMSGLMNTEAFF

v_gene: TRBV11-2
j_gene: TRBJ2-5
CDR3aa: CASSLGSRGETQYF

v_gene: TRBV10-3
j_gene: TRBJ1-1
CDR3aa: CAIIAAGEMNTEAFF

v_gene: TRBV20-1
j_gene: TRBJ2-7
CDR3aa: CSAGGPADEQYF

v_gene: TRBV28
j_gene: TRBJ2-7
CDR3aa: CASTLTGSDYEQYF

v_gene: TRBV30
j_gene: TRBJ2-7
CDR3aa: CAWTAVEGYEQYF

v_gene: TRBV12-3/TRBV12-4
j_gene: TRBJ2-7
CDR3aa: CASSPGTTAYEQYF